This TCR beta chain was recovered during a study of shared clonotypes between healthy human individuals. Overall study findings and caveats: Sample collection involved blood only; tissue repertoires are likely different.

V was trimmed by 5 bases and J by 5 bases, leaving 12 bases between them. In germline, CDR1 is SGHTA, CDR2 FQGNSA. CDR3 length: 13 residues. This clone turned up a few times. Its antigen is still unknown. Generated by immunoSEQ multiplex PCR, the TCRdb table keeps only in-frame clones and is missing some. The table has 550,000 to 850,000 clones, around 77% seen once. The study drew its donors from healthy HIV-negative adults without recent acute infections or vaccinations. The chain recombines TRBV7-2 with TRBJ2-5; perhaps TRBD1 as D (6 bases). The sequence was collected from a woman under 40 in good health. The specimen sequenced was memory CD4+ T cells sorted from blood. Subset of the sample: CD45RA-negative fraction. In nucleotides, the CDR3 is TGTGCCAGCAGCACACAGGGTGGGGAGACCCAGTACTTC. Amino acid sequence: CASSTQGGETQYF.